This is a list of T cell receptor beta chains from one sample in a study of vaccination and CD4 T cells after COVID-19. Via MiXCR, TCRdb re-called the PCR reads, giving one row per CDR3 protein. The table shows over 15,000 distinct CDR3 sequences, with less than 75% occurring only once. The antigens these receptors bind are not known. The sample comprised CD4+ T cells from blood, cultured in vitro. The receptors originated from a human donor who had recovered from COVID-19. Each CDR3 is given with its conserved first and last residue. The D gene is left open where the match is weak. The listing skips clone size in some rows; elsewhere it reads once, few, many or a size class.

>TRBD2|TRBV6-1|TRBJ2-5|NA
CASTMLADVQETQYF
TGTGCCAGCACGATGCTAGCGGACGTTCAAGAGACCCAGTACTTC
>NA|TRBV7-2|TRBJ2-7|NA
CASSDGIVGQQYF
TGTGCCAGCAGCGACGGGATAGTCGGTCAGCAGTACTTC
>NA|TRBV7-2|TRBJ1-1|NA
CASSLERASTEAFF
TGTGCCAGCAGCTTAGAGAGGGCAAGCACTGAAGCTTTCTTT
>NA|TRBV11-3|TRBJ1-1|NA
CASSPGGANTEAFF
TGTGCCAGCAGCCCGGGGGGCGCGAACACTGAAGCTTTCTTT
>NA|TRBV6-1|TRBJ2-3|NA
CATTRTDTDTDTQYF
TGTGCCACCACCAGAACCGACACGGACACAGATACGCAGTATTTT
>NA|TRBV28|TRBJ1-2|few
CASSRPQGIGYGYTF
TGTGCCAGCAGCCGTCCCCAGGGGATTGGGTATGGCTACACCTTC
>NA|TRBV10-3|TRBJ2-3|few
CAISESRGGEAAQYF
TGTGCCATCAGTGAGTCCCGCGGCGGAGAGGCGGCGCAGTATTTT
>NA|TRBV20-1|TRBJ1-1|NA
CSASRGENTEAFF
TGCAGTGCTAGTAGGGGGGAGAACACTGAAGCTTTCTTT
>NA|TRBV10-2|TRBJ1-1|NA
CASSASWGEAFF
TGCGCCAGCAGTGCAAGCTGGGGGGAAGCTTTCTTT
>NA|TRBV7-9|TRBJ1-2|NA
CASSPRRVDGYTF
TGTGCCAGCAGCCCCCGGAGGGTGGATGGCTACACCTTC
>NA|TRBV7-6|TRBJ2-7|NA
CASSLEGRPGHEQYF
TGTGCCAGCAGCTTAGAAGGGCGGCCGGGACACGAGCAGTACTTC
>TRBD1|TRBV6-1|TRBJ1-2|NA
CASTEGTGGWGYTF
TGTGCCAGCACCGAAGGGACAGGGGGCTGGGGCTACACCTTC
>TRBD1|TRBV6-2/TRBV6-3|TRBJ2-5|NA
CASSYETGGPETQYF
TGTGCCAGCAGTTACGAGACAGGGGGCCCTGAGACCCAGTACTTC
>NA|TRBV20-1|TRBJ2-7|NA
CSASKAALSYEQYF
TGCAGTGCTAGTAAAGCGGCCCTCTCCTACGAGCAGTACTTC
>NA|TRBV10-3|TRBJ1-1|NA
CAIRGENTEAFF
TGTGCCATCAGGGGGGAGAACACTGAAGCTTTCTTT
>NA|TRBV27|TRBJ2-5|few
CASSSIQGRQETQYF
TGTGCCAGCAGTTCCATCCAGGGGCGCCAAGAGACCCAGTACTTC
>TRBD1|TRBV15|TRBJ2-3|NA
CATSNQGAGDTQYF
TGTGCCACCAGTAACCAGGGGGCCGGAGATACGCAGTATTTT
>NA|TRBV6-1|TRBJ2-1|NA
CASSEARGGEQFF
TGTGCCAGCAGTGAAGCAAGGGGGGGTGAGCAGTTCTTC
>NA|TRBV27|TRBJ1-6|NA
CASSLSASGGPGNSPLHF
TGTGCCAGCAGTTTGTCCGCCTCGGGGGGTCCGGGGAATTCACCCCTCCACTTT
>NA|TRBV11-3|TRBJ2-5|NA
CASSHGWNQYF
TGTGCCAGCAGCCATGGTTGGAACCAGTACTTC
>TRBD1|TRBV7-9|TRBJ2-5|NA
CASSLGSGQQETQYF
TGTGCCAGCAGCTTAGGGTCGGGACAGCAAGAGACCCAGTACTTC
>NA|TRBV6-1|TRBJ1-6|NA
CASRRTTGGDPPLHF
TGTGCCAGCAGAAGGACAACCGGAGGAGATCCACCCCTCCACTTT
>NA|TRBV3-1|TRBJ1-1|NA
CASSQGWQANTEAFF
TGTGCCAGCAGCCAAGGTTGGCAGGCGAACACTGAAGCTTTCTTT
>NA|TRBV6-2/TRBV6-3|TRBJ1-5|few
CASTRLGTYFEPQHF
TGTGCCAGCACTCGACTCGGGACATATTTCGAGCCCCAGCATTTT
>NA|TRBV2|TRBJ2-3|few
CASISLADTQYF
TGTGCCAGCATTTCGTTGGCAGATACGCAGTATTTT
>TRBD2|TRBV7-7|TRBJ2-3|few
CASSHAAGGWTDTQYF
TGTGCTAGCAGCCATGCAGCGGGAGGTTGGACAGATACGCAGTATTTT
>NA|TRBV7-9|TRBJ1-1|few
CASSLVVNTEAFF
TGTGCCAGCAGCTTGGTGGTGAACACTGAAGCTTTCTTT
>TRBD1|TRBV2|TRBJ1-1|NA
CASGRQGGLEAFF
TGTGCCAGCGGAAGACAGGGAGGTCTGGAAGCTTTCTTT
>NA|TRBV5-1|TRBJ1-5|NA
CASSLVAGGYSNQPQHF
TGCGCCAGCAGCTTGGTGGCGGGGGGCTATAGCAATCAGCCCCAGCATTTT
>TRBD1|TRBV6-5|TRBJ1-5|NA
CASSYLTGEVSNQPQHF
TGTGCCAGCAGTTACTTGACAGGGGAGGTCAGCAATCAGCCCCAGCATTTT
>TRBD2|TRBV27|TRBJ2-7|NA
CASSGLAGHEQYF
TGTGCCAGCAGTGGACTAGCGGGACACGAGCAGTACTTC
>NA|TRBV20-1|TRBJ1-5|NA
CSARDRGGNQPQHF
TGCAGTGCTAGAGATCGGGGGGGAAATCAGCCCCAGCATTTT
>TRBD2|TRBV11-2|TRBJ2-1|once
CASSLDYGGRASNEQFF
TGTGCCAGCAGCTTAGATTACGGCGGGAGGGCCTCCAATGAGCAGTTCTTC
>NA|TRBV20-1|TRBJ2-1|few
CSARVDYGSAYNEQFF
TGCAGTGCTAGAGTAGATTATGGTAGCGCGTACAATGAGCAGTTCTTC
>NA|TRBV20-1|TRBJ2-5|NA
CSAMTSTGSETQYF
TGCAGTGCTATGACATCGACAGGATCGGAGACCCAGTACTTC